A selection of T cell receptor beta chains follows, all from one sample in a study of regulatory T cells in long-lasting Graves disease. TCRdb re-called the multiplex PCR reads with MiXCR, one entry per CDR3 protein. The data hold a few hundred thousand distinct CDR3 sequences, with around 17% observed a single time. This sample was also put to use in a study of T cells in Graves' hyperthyroidism and ophthalmopathy.

The specimen was peripheral blood mononuclear cells (PBMCs), collected at new diagnosis, from a patient treated with antithyroid drugs. These receptor sequences come from a man aged 35 to 55 with Graves disease. Each CDR3 is given with its conserved first and last residue. A D gene is named only where the DNA matches it firmly. The size entry is marked missing in some rows and otherwise reads once, few, many or a size class.

>TRBD1|TRBJ1-5|TRBV19|few
TGTGCCAGTAGTATAGATCCCAGGGGGCATCAGCCCCAGCATTTT
CASSIDPRGHQPQHF
>-|TRBJ2-7|TRBV7-2|many
TGTGCCAGCAGCCCCTGGACAGCCTACGAGCAGTACTTC
CASSPWTAYEQYF
>TRBD1|TRBJ1-1|TRBV2|many
TGTGCCAGCAGCGACAGGGTTGGGACTGAAGCTTTCTTT
CASSDRVGTEAFF
>-|TRBJ2-7|TRBV19|many
TGTGCCAGTAGTATCACCTACGAGCAGTACTTC
CASSITYEQYF
>TRBD2|TRBJ2-1|TRBV11-2|many
TGTGCCAGCAGTCGGCGGGGGTACTCCTACAATGAGCAGTTCTTC
CASSRRGYSYNEQFF
>TRBD1|TRBJ2-7|TRBV11-2|many
TGTGCCAGCAGCGGGACAGGGGTCTACGAGCAGTACTTC
CASSGTGVYEQYF
>-|TRBJ1-3|TRBV28|many
TGTGCCAGCGGCGTTTGGGGGAACACCATATATTTT
CASGVWGNTIYF
>TRBD1|TRBJ2-7|TRBV11-1|many
TGTGCCAGCAGCTCCCGGGACAGGACTACCTACGAGCAGTACTTC
CASSSRDRTTYEQYF
>-|TRBJ2-1|TRBV20-1|many
TGCAGTACAAATGGGGGTCTGGCCTTGAATGAGCAGTTCTTC
CSTNGGLALNEQFF
>TRBD2|TRBJ2-1|TRBV27|-
TGTGCCACCCGGACCGGGACTAGCTATGAGCAGTTCTTC
CATRTGTSYEQFF
>-|TRBJ2-1|TRBV7-2|many
TGTGCCAGCAGCTACCGCGCCGGGTTCCCGGCCAATGAGCAGTTCTTC
CASSYRAGFPANEQFF
>TRBD2|TRBJ2-2|TRBV7-3|-
TGTGCCAGCAGCACCGGACTAGCGAACACCGGGGAGCTGTTTTTT
CASSTGLANTGELFF
>TRBD2|TRBJ2-7|TRBV14|-
TGTGCCAGCAGCCAAGCCTCTAGGAGCGGGGGATTCAACGAGCAGTACTTC
CASSQASRSGGFNEQYF
>-|TRBJ2-7|TRBV9|many
TGTGCCAGCAGCGCCCCAAGGGTCAGGGAGGCTTACGAGCAGTACTTC
CASSAPRVREAYEQYF
>-|TRBJ2-7|TRBV5-6|many
TGTGCCAGCAGCTTGGCTATGGTGACAGCCATCGACCTCTACGAGCAGTACTTC
CASSLAMVTAIDLYEQYF
>TRBD1|TRBJ2-1|TRBV12-3/TRBV12-4|-
TGTGCCAGCAGTTCCCAGACAGGGGGCTACAATGAGCAGTTCTTC
CASSSQTGGYNEQFF
>-|TRBJ2-7|TRBV28|many
TGTGCCAGCAGTTTGATACAGGACCACGAGCAGTACTTC
CASSLIQDHEQYF
>-|TRBJ1-5|TRBV27|many
TGTGCCAGCAGTTTATGGGGGTGGGACTCTGGCTATAGCAATCAGCCCCAGCATTTT
CASSLWGWDSGYSNQPQHF
>TRBD1|TRBJ1-5|TRBV19|many
TGTGCCAGTAGTATAGGAGGGGACAGGGCTCGACCCCAGCATTTT
CASSIGGDRARPQHF
>TRBD1|TRBJ2-6|TRBV10-3|-
TGTGCCATCAATCGGGACAGGGGGCTCCAGTTAGGGGCCAACGTCCTGACTTTC
CAINRDRGLQLGANVLTF